This T cell receptor beta chain was sequenced in a study of OX40 agonist ivuxolimab in advanced cancers. Background on the study: It was permissible to have had prior anti-PD-1, anti-PD-L1 or anti-CTLA-4 therapy, and about 40% had some.

Only in-frame clones appear in the TCRdb table, and some are missing; sequencing was by immunoSEQ multiplex PCR. The data show about 57,000 clones, with about 83% seen just once and around 5% held by the top ten. CDR3 length equals 15 residues. V lost 4 bases, J lost 1 base, and 14 bases lay in between. Germline V CDR1 and CDR2: LNHDA, SQIVND (reference sequence). The count of this clone is one. The antigen remains unidentified. Study observations and caveats: In a subset of nonresponders, normalized T-cell clonal expansion was also low. Circulating CD4+ and CD8+ T cells showed clonal expansion by week 6 at 0.1 to 3.0 mg/kg.

The source of this sequence is an adult with an advanced solid tumor such as melanoma, head and neck, liver or kidney cancer. This specimen consisted of CD4+ or CD8+ T cells sorted from blood, obtained in a trial of the OX40 agonist ivuxolimab. The chain is built from TRBV19 and TRBJ2-7, with D perhaps TRBD1 (5 bases). The CDR3 nucleotides are TGTGCCAGTAGTAAGGCGGACACCATTTCCTACGAGCAGTACTTC. Translating it yields CASSKADTISYEQYF.